This paragraph reports one T cell receptor (beta chain). CDR3 length: 13 residues. Trimming took off 2 bases at V and 6 bases at J, with 11 bases between the two ends. Germline V gene lookup returns CDR1 MNHNY and CDR2 SVGAGI (reference sequence). This entry comes from a study of OX40 agonist ivuxolimab in advanced cancers. The method was immunoSEQ multiplex PCR; TCRdb's version includes in-frame clones alone and lacks a portion of them. The sample contains more than 45,000 clones, around nine tenths of which appear only once. The chain links TRBV6-6 to TRBJ2-7, with a possible D match to TRBD1 (6 bases). The sequencing here drew on CD4+ or CD8+ T cells sorted from blood, taken in a trial of the OX40 agonist ivuxolimab. The sequence was collected from an adult with an advanced solid tumor such as melanoma, head and neck, liver or kidney cancer. This CDR3 reads CASSYLGQTEQYF. The CDR3 region has the DNA TGTGCCAGCAGTTACCTTGGACAGACCGAGCAGTACTTC.